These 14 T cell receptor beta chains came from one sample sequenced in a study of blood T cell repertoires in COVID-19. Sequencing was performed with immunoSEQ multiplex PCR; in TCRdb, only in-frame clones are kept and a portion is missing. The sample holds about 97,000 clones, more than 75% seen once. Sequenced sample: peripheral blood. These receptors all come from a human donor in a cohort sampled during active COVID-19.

CDR3 sequence: CASSQAAGPQETQYF. The DNA for the CDR3 is TGTGCCAGCAGCCAAGCGGCGGGACCGCAAGAGACCCAGTACTTC. The J gene is TRBJ2-5, the V gene TRBV3-1 (or the pseudogene TRBV3-2); possibly TRBD2 for D (6 bases). The V end lost 1 base, the J end lost 2 bases, and 11 bases lay between the germline ends. The length of the CDR3 is 15 residues. Germline V gene lookup returns CDR1 LGHDT and CDR2 YNNKEL (reference sequence).

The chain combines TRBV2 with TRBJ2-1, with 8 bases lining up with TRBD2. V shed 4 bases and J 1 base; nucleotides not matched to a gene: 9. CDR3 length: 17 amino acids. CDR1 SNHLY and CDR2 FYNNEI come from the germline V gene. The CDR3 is CASSVLREVASYNEQFF. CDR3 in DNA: TGTGCCAGCAGTGTTTTGCGGGAGGTCGCATCCTACAATGAGCAGTTCTTC. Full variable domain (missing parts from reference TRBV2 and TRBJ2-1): EPEVTQTPSHQVTQMGQEVILRCVPISNHLYFYWYRQILGQKVEFLVSFYNNEISEKSEIFDDQFSVERPDGSNFTLKIRSTKLEDSAMYFCASSVLREVASYNEQFFGPGTRLTVL.

CDR3 sequence reads: CASSWDRASETQYF. CDR3 bases: TGTGCCAGCAGCTGGGACAGGGCTAGCGAGACCCAGTACTTC. The chain links TRBV11-2 to TRBJ2-5; the match to TRBD1 covers 9 bases. Germline CDR1 SGHAT, CDR2 FQNNGV. Trimming took 4 bases from V and 5 from J; bases not matched to a gene: 5. This CDR3 region has 14 residues.

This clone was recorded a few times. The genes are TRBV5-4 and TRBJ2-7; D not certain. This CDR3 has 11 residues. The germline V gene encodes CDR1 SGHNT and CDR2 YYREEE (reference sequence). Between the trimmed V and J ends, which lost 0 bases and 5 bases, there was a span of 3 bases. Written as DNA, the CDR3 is TGTGCCAGCAGCTTGGAGCACGAGCAGTACTTC. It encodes CASSLEHEQYF.

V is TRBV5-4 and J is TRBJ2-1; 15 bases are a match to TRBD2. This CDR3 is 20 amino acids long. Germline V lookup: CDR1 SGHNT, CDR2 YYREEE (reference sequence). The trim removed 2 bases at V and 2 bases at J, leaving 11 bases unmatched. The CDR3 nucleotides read TGTGCCAGCAGCTTCGGGACTAGCGGGAGGTGGTTAGCGGCCTACAATGAGCAGTTCTTC. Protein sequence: CASSFGTSGRWLAAYNEQFF.

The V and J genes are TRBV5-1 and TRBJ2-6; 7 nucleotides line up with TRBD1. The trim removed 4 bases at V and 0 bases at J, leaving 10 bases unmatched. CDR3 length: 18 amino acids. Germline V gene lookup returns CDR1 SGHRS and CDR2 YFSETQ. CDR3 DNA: TGCGCCAGCAGCCCGACAGGGACACAGCTCTCTGGGGCCAACGTCCTGACTTTC. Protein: CASSPTGTQLSGANVLTF.

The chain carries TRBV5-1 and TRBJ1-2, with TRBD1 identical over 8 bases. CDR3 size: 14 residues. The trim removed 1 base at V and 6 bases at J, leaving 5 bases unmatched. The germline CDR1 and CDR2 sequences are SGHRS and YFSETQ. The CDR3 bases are TGCGCCAGCAGCTTGCTGGACAGGGTGGATGGCTACACCTTC. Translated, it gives CASSLLDRVDGYTF.

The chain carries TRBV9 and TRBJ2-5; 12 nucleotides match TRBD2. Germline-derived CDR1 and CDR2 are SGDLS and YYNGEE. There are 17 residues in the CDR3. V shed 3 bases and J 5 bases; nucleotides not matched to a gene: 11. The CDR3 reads CASSGNLAGGPRETQYF. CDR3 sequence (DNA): TGTGCCAGCAGCGGGAACCTAGCGGGAGGGCCGAGGGAGACCCAGTACTTC.

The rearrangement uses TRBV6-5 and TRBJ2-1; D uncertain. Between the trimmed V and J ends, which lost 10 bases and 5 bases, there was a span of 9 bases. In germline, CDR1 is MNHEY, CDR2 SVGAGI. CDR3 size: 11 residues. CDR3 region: CAIAEDNEQFF. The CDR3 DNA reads TGTGCCATCGCTGAGGACAATGAGCAGTTCTTC.

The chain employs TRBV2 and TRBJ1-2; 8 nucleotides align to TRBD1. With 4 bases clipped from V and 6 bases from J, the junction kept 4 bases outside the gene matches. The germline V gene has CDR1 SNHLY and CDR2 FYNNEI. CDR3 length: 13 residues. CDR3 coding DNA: TGTGCCAGCAGTGGACAGGGGTGGAATGGCTACACCTTC. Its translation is CASSGQGWNGYTF. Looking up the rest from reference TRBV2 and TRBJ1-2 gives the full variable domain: EPEVTQTPSHQVTQMGQEVILRCVPISNHLYFYWYRQILGQKVEFLVSFYNNEISEKSEIFDDQFSVERPDGSNFTLKIRSTKLEDSAMYFCASSGQGWNGYTFGSGTRLTVV.

CDR3 nucleotides: TGTGCCAGCAGCTTACTTCTGGGGCTCACCGGGGAGCTGTTTTTT. Its translation: CASSLLLGLTGELFF. The chain employs TRBV11-2 and TRBJ2-2, with D tentatively TRBD1 (5 bases). V gave up 2 bases and J gave up 4 bases, with 11 bases separating them. Germline-derived CDR1 and CDR2 are SGHAT and FQNNGV. CDR3 length: 15 amino acids.

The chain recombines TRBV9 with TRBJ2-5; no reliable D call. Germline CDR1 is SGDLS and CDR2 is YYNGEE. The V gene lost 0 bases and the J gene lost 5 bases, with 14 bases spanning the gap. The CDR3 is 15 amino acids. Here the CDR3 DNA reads TGTGCCAGCAGCGTAGGGCCCCAAGTGGCTGAGACCCAGTACTTC. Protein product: CASSVGPQVAETQYF.

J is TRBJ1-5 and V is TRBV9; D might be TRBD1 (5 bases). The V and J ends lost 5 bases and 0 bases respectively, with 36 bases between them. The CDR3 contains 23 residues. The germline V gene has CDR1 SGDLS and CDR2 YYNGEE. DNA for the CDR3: TGTGCCAGCAGGTCAGAGCCACCGCTGCGCGGGGGGGGAGGGTTACATAGCAATCAGCCCCAGCATTTT. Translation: CASRSEPPLRGGGGLHSNQPQHF.

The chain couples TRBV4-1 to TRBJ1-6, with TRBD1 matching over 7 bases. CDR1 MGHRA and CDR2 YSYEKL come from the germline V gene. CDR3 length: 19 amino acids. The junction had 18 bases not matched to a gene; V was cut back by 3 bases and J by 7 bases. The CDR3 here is CASSQALGGRSFLNSPLHF. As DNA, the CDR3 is TGCGCCAGCAGCCAGGCCCTAGGGGGCAGGTCCTTCTTGAATTCACCCCTCCACTTT.